This passage covers 5 T cell receptor beta chains from one sample sequenced in a study of T cell repertoires in cytomegalovirus infection. No antigen has been assigned to these receptors. A single record per CDR3 protein comes from TCRdb applying MiXCR to the reads. Counted here are some 800,000 distinct CDR3 sequences, roughly 28% occurring once; the ten biggest clones make up 10% to 15%. The input for sequencing was cultured CD8+ T cells from PBMCs, taken from culture after CMV antigen stimulation. These receptors all come from a human donor in good health (CMV status not recorded). Some clones in this sample may be carry-over from other donors' samples.

This clonotype appeared a few times. This sequence joins TRBV24-1 and TRBJ2-1; 15 bases line up with TRBD2. With V trimmed by 9 bases and J by 6 bases, 5 bases remained unmatched. The germline CDR1 and CDR2 sequences are KGHDR and SFDVKD. The CDR3 is made up of 15 amino acids. The CDR3 DNA is TGTGCCACCCGGACTAGCGGGGGGGCCTCCAATGAGCAGTTCTTC. This encodes CATRTSGGASNEQFF.

This clonotype was seen a handful of times. This chain links TRBV20-1 with TRBJ1-1, with D perhaps TRBD1 (5 bases). CDR3 size: 16 residues. The germline V gene encodes CDR1 DFQATT and CDR2 SNEGSKA (reference sequence). V dropped 0 bases and J dropped 1 base, with 15 bases sitting between them. The CDR3: CSARDAPGGQNTEAFF. CDR3 bases: TGCAGTGCTAGAGACGCCCCCGGTGGACAGAACACTGAAGCTTTCTTT.

The chain couples TRBV29-1 to TRBJ1-2, with no clear D. The CDR3 length is 16 residues. CDR1 and CDR2 (germline): SQVTM, ANQGSEA. Trimming pared 1 base from V and 3 bases from J, leaving 18 bases between. The CDR3 sequence: CSVEGDPLNQYYGYTF. In DNA form, the CDR3 reads TGCAGCGTTGAAGGAGACCCCCTAAACCAATACTATGGCTACACCTTC.

Many counts were recorded for this clonotype. The chain carries TRBV7-9 and TRBJ1-4; no reliable D call. Trimming left V 3 bases short and J 4 bases short, with 12 bases between. The CDR3 covers 15 residues. The germline V gene encodes CDR1 SEHNR and CDR2 FQNEAQ (reference sequence). CDR3 sequence reads: CASSFPAGLNEKLFF. The CDR3 DNA reads as TGTGCCAGCAGCTTTCCGGCCGGACTTAATGAAAAACTGTTTTTT.

J is TRBJ1-2 and V is TRBV10-2, with 7 bases aligning to TRBD1. The CDR3 runs 12 residues. J lost 5 bases, V lost 8 bases, and 5 bases had no gene match. From germline, CDR1 is WSHSY and CDR2 SAAADI. The CDR3 DNA is TGCGCCAGCCAACAGGGGTATTATGGCTACACCTTC. Translated: CASQQGYYGYTF.